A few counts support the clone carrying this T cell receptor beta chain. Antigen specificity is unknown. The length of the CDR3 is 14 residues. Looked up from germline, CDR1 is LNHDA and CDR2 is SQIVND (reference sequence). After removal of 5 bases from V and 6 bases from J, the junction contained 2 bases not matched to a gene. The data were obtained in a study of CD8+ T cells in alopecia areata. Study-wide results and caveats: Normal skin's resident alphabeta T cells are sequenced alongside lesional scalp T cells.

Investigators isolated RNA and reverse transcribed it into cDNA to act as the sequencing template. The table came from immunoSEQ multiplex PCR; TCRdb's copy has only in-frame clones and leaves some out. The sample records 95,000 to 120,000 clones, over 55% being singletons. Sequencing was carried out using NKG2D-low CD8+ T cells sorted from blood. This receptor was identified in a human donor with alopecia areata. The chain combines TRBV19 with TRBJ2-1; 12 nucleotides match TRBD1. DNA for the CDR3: TGTGCCAGTAGTCGGGACAGGGGGCGCAATGAGCAGTTCTTC. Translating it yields CASSRDRGRNEQFF.